Below, 23 T cell receptor beta chains from the same sample are listed, as sequenced in a study of tissue T cells after allogeneic stem cell transplantation. Measured with immunoSEQ multiplex PCR; TCRdb has only the in-frame clones, and not every one. The table includes 3,500 to 4,500 clones, roughly half detected once. Sample time point: mouse harvest day 14 after allogeneic transplant. Each mouse received 10^7 T-cell-depleted marrow cells plus 10^6 splenic CD5+ T cells by tail vein. The sample taken for sequencing was lymph node tissue. Source of these receptors: a female BALB/c mouse given C57BL/6 T cells with graft-versus-host disease after an allogeneic hematopoietic cell transplant.

This clone was found a few times. Gene names are mouse gene names. With the read ending 1 residue before the CDR3 end, the germline J gene is used to fill in that end. J is TRBJ2-4 and V is TRBV4; TRBD1 agrees at 10 bases. This CDR3 spans 11 amino acids. Trimming at V came to 4 bases and at J to 12 bases, leaving 1 base not matched to a gene. The germline V gene has CDR1 LGHDT and CDR2 YNNKQL (reference sequence). CDR3 residues: CASSLGQGLYF. The covered CDR3 bases are TGTGCCAGCAGCTTGGGACAGGGGTTGTAC.

A word on this clone: The listed genes are named as in mouse. Read sequence stops 1 residue before the CDR3 end, and the germline J gene provides the missing end. The V call is TRBV16, the J call TRBJ2-4, with D possibly being TRBD1 or TRBD2 (6 bases each). Trimming shortened V by 3 bases and J by 0 bases, and 10 bases separated the two germline ends. The CDR3 is made up of 15 amino acids. Per germline, CDR1 SGHSA and CDR2 FRNQAP. The sequenced CDR3 bases are TGTGCAAGCAGCTTTATGGGGGCTAGTCAAAACACCTTGTAC. It translates to CASSFMGASQNTLY. The complete CDR3 protein is CASSFMGASQNTLYF. Complete variable domain (other parts from reference TRBV16 and TRBJ2-4): NAGVIQTPRHKVTGKGQEATLWCEPISGHSAVFWYRQTIVQGLEFLTYFRNQAPIDDSGMPKERFSAQMPNQSHSTLKIQSTQPQDSAVYLCASSFMGASQNTLYFGAGTRLSVL.

Notes on this clone: Mouse names are used for the genes. The read ends 1 residue before the CDR3 terminus; that terminus is restored from the germline J gene. J is TRBJ2-3 and V is TRBV12-1; 10 nucleotides match TRBD2. V lost 1 base and J lost 3; bases outside the gene matches: 3. Looked up from germline, CDR1 is SGHSN and CDR2 is HYEKVE. CDR3 length: 15 residues. The sequenced CDR3 bases are TGTGCCAGCTCTCTGAGCTGGGGGGGCGCAGAAACGCTGTAT. It is translated as CASSLSWGGAETLY. The full CDR3 is CASSLSWGGAETLYF.

A remark on this clone: The gene names here belong to mouse. CDR3 amino acids: CASGDGGVGEQYF. The covered CDR3 bases are TGTGCCAGCGGTGATGGGGGGGTGGGGGAACAGTAC. The chain recombines TRBV13-2 with TRBJ2-7, with D perhaps matching TRBD2 (6 bases). The read falls 1 residue short of the CDR3 end, and the missing part is taken from the germline J gene. CDR3 size: 13 residues. Germline V gene sequence: CDR1 NNHNN, CDR2 SYGAGS (reference sequence). V dropped 0 bases and J dropped 7 bases, with 11 bases sitting between them.

Notes on this clone: The gene names given are mouse names. The CDR3 end is not reached by the read, which stops 1 residue before it; the germline J gene fills it in. This chain links TRBV15 with TRBJ2-4; D might be TRBD1 or TRBD2, each matching 7 bases. CDR1 is SGHND, CDR2 FRSKSL, per germline. The germline V and J ends were trimmed by 4 bases and 5 bases, with 10 bases remaining between them. This CDR3 region has 13 residues. Here the CDR3 reads CASSSGGRNTLYF. Partial CDR3 DNA: TGTGCCAGCAGTTCAGGGGGGCGAAACACCTTGTAC.

This clone qualifies as large (0.1 to 1%). Germline and genes here are mouse. Read data end 1 residue before the CDR3 end; the end is taken from the germline J gene. The chain has TRBV13-2 and TRBJ2-7; 10 nucleotides match TRBD2. The V gene end was trimmed by 1 base and the J gene end by 4 bases; junction bases not matched to a gene: 5. CDR3 size: 15 residues. The germline V gene encodes CDR1 NNHNN and CDR2 SYGAGS (reference sequence). The CDR3 loop is CASGDRAGGAYEQYF. CDR3 DNA (partial): TGTGCCAGCGGTGATCGAGCTGGGGGGGCTTATGAACAGTAC.

This clone was found once. Gene names and germline refer to mouse. The CDR3 end lies 1 residue beyond the end of the read and is filled in from the germline J gene. V gene TRBV13-1 combines with J gene TRBJ2-5; no definite D call. V lost 1 base to trimming and J lost 0 bases, with 3 bases between them. Germline loops: CDR1 NSHNY, CDR2 SYGAGN. The length of the CDR3 is 13 residues. The covered CDR3 bases are TGTGCCAGCAGTGATCCCAACCAAGACACCCAGTAC. This codes for CASSDPNQDTQY. The CDR3, in full, reads CASSDPNQDTQYF.

Regarding this clone: The gene names given are mouse names. The read terminates 1 residue ahead of where the CDR3 ends, so the germline J gene completes it. The J gene is TRBJ2-5, the V gene TRBV26, with TRBD1 identical over 8 bases. J lost 6 bases, V lost 7 bases, and 3 bases had no gene match. Germline V gives CDR1 KGHPV, CDR2 FQNQEV (reference sequence). The CDR3 spans 12 residues. The CDR3 DNA, read in part, is TGTGCCAGCATCCGGGACAGGGACACCCAGTAC. Protein product: CASIRDRDTQY. The CDR3, in full, reads CASIRDRDTQYF.

For this clone: The genes are named according to mouse. The CDR3 end falls 1 residue outside the read, so it is completed with the germline J gene. This chain links TRBV20 with TRBJ2-5, with a tentative D call TRBD1 (6 bases). CDR1 GFQATS and CDR2 STVNSAI come from the germline V gene. This CDR3 contains 13 residues. V was trimmed by 6 bases and J by 3 bases, leaving 13 bases between them. The CDR3 bases that were read are TGTGGTGCCCTTCCGGGACATCAAGACACCCAGTAC. It is translated as CGALPGHQDTQY. Given in full, the CDR3 is CGALPGHQDTQYF.

With respect to this clone: The germline and genes are mouse ones. The read gets to within 1 residue of the CDR3 end, and the germline J gene fills in the rest. The V call is TRBV19, the J call TRBJ1-1; 7 nucleotides align to TRBD1. In germline, CDR1 is FNHDT, CDR2 SITEND (reference sequence). V was pared by 5 bases and J by 0 bases, with 4 bases of the junction left unmatched. This CDR3 comprises 14 residues. CDR3 in amino acids: CASSATGTNTEVFF. The DNA read from the CDR3 is TGTGCCAGCAGCGCGACAGGGACAAACACAGAAGTCTTC. The full variable domain, in which reference TRBV19 and TRBJ1-1 provide the parts outside the CDR3, is GGIITQTPKFLIGQEGQKLTLKCQQNFNHDTMYWYRQDSGKGLRLIYYSITENDLQKGDLSEGYDASREKKSSFSLTVTSAQKNEMAVFLCASSATGTNTEVFFGKGTRLTVV.

As for this clone: Each gene name is a mouse one. Sequencing ends 1 residue short of the CDR3 end; the germline J gene provides the rest. V is TRBV26 and J is TRBJ1-3; 9 nucleotides match TRBD1. V shed 1 base, J shed 4 bases, and the junction held 2 bases outside the gene matches. Germline loops: CDR1 KGHPV, CDR2 FQNQEV (reference sequence). The CDR3 extends over 15 amino acids. This CDR3 reads CASSLYRGLGNTLYF. The DNA read from the CDR3 is TGTGCCAGCAGTCTGTACAGGGGGCTCGGAAATACGCTCTAT.

This clone was recorded a few times. The genes and germline here are from mouse. The CDR3 end lies 1 residue beyond the end of the read and is filled in from the germline J gene. The chain couples TRBV12-2 to TRBJ2-5; D uncertain. V lost 2 bases and J lost 0, with 5 bases in between. Germline CDR1 and CDR2: SGHLS and HYDKME. The CDR3 is made up of 13 amino acids. The DNA read from the CDR3 is TGTGCCAGCTCTCGGCAGAACCAAGACACCCAGTAC. Amino acid sequence: CASSRQNQDTQY. In full, the CDR3 reads CASSRQNQDTQYF.

In regard to this clone: Gene names are the mouse ones. The DNA ends 1 residue before the CDR3 does, and the rest of the CDR3 is filled in from the germline J gene. The chain joins TRBV3 to TRBJ1-2; 10 bases are a match to TRBD1. CDR1 and CDR2 (germline): SNHLY, FYNGKV (reference sequence). CDR3 length: 15 residues. V shed 1 base, J shed 1 base, and the junction held 0 bases outside the gene matches. The sequenced part of the CDR3 DNA is TGTGCCAGCAGCTTAGGGACAGGGGGAAACTCCGACTACACC. Translation gives CASSLGTGGNSDYT. In full, the CDR3 reads CASSLGTGGNSDYTF.

To note about this clone: Gene names follow the mouse nomenclature. The CDR3 end is not reached by the read, which stops 1 residue before it; the germline J gene fills it in. The V call is TRBV26, the J call TRBJ2-1, with TRBD2 matching over 10 bases. CDR1 is KGHPV and CDR2 is FQNQEV in the germline V gene (reference sequence). J lost 7 bases, V lost 0 bases, and 3 bases had no gene match. This CDR3 is 15 amino acids long. Here the CDR3 reads CASSLSAGGAAEQFF. CDR3 DNA, as far as it was read: TGTGCCAGCAGTCTGTCGGCTGGGGGGGCGGCTGAGCAGTTC.

Comment on this clone: Gene names are the mouse ones. The read finishes 1 residue shy of the CDR3 end, and the germline J gene is used to complete it. The rearrangement uses TRBV17 and TRBJ2-2; TRBD2 aligns across 9 bases. The germline V gene has CDR1 MNHDT and CDR2 YYDKIL. The CDR3 has 14 residues. After removal of 6 bases from V and 6 bases from J, the junction contained 5 bases not matched to a gene. CDR3 bases read: TGTGCTAGCAGAAACTGGGGGGATGCCGGGCAGCTCTAC. This sequence encodes CASRNWGDAGQLY. The CDR3, in full, reads CASRNWGDAGQLYF.

To note about this clone: All gene names here are mouse names. The read halts 1 residue ahead of the CDR3 end, with the missing end drawn from the germline J gene. The chain employs TRBV23 and TRBJ1-3; the DNA was not compared with TRBD1, the D call given in the table. CDR1 is KGHTA and CDR2 is FQNQQP in the germline V gene. The CDR3 has 12 amino acids. The CDR3: CSSTRDGNTLYF. The part of the CDR3 DNA that was read is TGCTCCAGCACCAGGGATGGAAATACGCTCTAT.

Points on this clone: Mouse gene names and germline throughout. The CDR3 is cut off 1 residue early in the read; its end comes from the germline J gene. V gene TRBV3 combines with J gene TRBJ2-3, with 9 bases matching TRBD2. CDR1 SNHLY and CDR2 FYNGKV come from the germline V gene (reference sequence). After removal of 2 bases from V and 4 bases from J, the junction contained 4 bases not matched to a gene. CDR3 length: 15 amino acids. The CDR3 sequence: CASSLSGGVTETLYF. The CDR3 bases that were read are TGTGCCAGCAGCTTATCTGGGGGGGTGACAGAAACGCTGTAT.

Only a few counts were recorded for this clone. Genes and germline come from the mouse. The CDR3 is cut off 1 residue early in the read; its end comes from the germline J gene. The J gene is TRBJ2-1, the V gene TRBV15; TRBD2 matches 12 bases. The CDR3 is 15 amino acids. Per germline, CDR1 SGHND and CDR2 FRSKSL. After removal of 7 bases from V and 3 bases from J, the junction contained 4 bases not matched to a gene. CDR3 DNA (partial): TGTGCCAGCAAGACTGGGGGGGCGCCCTATGCTGAGCAGTTC. Translation: CASKTGGAPYAEQF. The full CDR3 sequence reads CASKTGGAPYAEQFF.

With respect to this clone: Genes and germline are mouse. The read finishes 1 residue shy of the CDR3 end, and the germline J gene is used to complete it. V is TRBV2 and J is TRBJ1-2; the D gene is possibly TRBD1 (5 bases). Germline V gene lookup returns CDR1 LGHNA and CDR2 YSYQKL. This CDR3 has 14 amino acids. Trimming stripped 5 bases from V and 1 base from J, with 11 bases between. The CDR3 bases that were read are TGTGCCAGCAGCTCCCGCAGGGTAAACTCCGACTACACC. It codes for CASSSRRVNSDYT. The full CDR3 sequence reads CASSSRRVNSDYTF.

With respect to this clone: With only one base between it and a far larger clone, this is likely a read error. All gene names here are mouse names. Read sequence stops 1 residue before the CDR3 end, and the germline J gene provides the missing end. The rearrangement links TRBV12-2 to TRBJ2-7; the D is unclear. V lost 4 bases, J lost 7 bases, and 13 bases lay in between. Germline V gene data show CDR1 as SGHLS and CDR2 as HYDKME. CDR3 length: 12 amino acids. The CDR3 DNA, read in part, is TGTGCCAGCTCCACCGGGCGCAGAGAACAGTAC. This translates into CASSTGRREQY. The entire CDR3 protein reads CASSTGRREQYF.

A word on this clone: Mouse names are used for the genes. The sequenced fragment ends 1 residue before the CDR3 boundary, so the rest is inferred from the germline J gene. The chain has TRBV13-2 and TRBJ2-5; 10 nucleotides agree with TRBD2. V gave up 3 bases and J gave up 6 bases; unmatched junction bases: 4. This CDR3 contains 14 residues. From germline, CDR1 is NNHNN and CDR2 SYGAGS (reference sequence). CDR3 loop: CASGGRDWGDTQYF. The CDR3 bases that were read are TGTGCCAGCGGTGGCCGGGACTGGGGTGACACCCAGTAC.

This clone has a handful of counts. Gene names are the mouse ones. The part of the CDR3 DNA that was read is TGTGCCAGCAGTCGGGACAGGGGCGGCCAAGACACCCAGTAC. This codes for CASSRDRGGQDTQY. In full, the CDR3 is CASSRDRGGQDTQYF. The V and J genes are TRBV26 and TRBJ2-5; 10 nucleotides align to TRBD1. The read ends 1 residue before the CDR3 terminus; that terminus is restored from the germline J gene. V gave up 4 bases and J gave up 2 bases; unmatched junction bases: 3. The CDR3 totals 15 residues. The germline V gene encodes CDR1 KGHPV and CDR2 FQNQEV (reference sequence).

About this clone: Mouse names are used for the genes. The CDR3 end falls 1 residue outside the read, so it is completed with the germline J gene. V gene TRBV19 combines with J gene TRBJ1-1; D unclear. The CDR3 runs 13 residues. Trimming cost V 0 bases and J 1 base, with 4 bases left between them. Germline V gene sequence: CDR1 FNHDT, CDR2 SITEND (reference sequence). CDR3 loop: CASSIARNTEVFF. CDR3 DNA, as far as it was read: TGTGCCAGCAGTATAGCCAGAAACACAGAAGTCTTC.